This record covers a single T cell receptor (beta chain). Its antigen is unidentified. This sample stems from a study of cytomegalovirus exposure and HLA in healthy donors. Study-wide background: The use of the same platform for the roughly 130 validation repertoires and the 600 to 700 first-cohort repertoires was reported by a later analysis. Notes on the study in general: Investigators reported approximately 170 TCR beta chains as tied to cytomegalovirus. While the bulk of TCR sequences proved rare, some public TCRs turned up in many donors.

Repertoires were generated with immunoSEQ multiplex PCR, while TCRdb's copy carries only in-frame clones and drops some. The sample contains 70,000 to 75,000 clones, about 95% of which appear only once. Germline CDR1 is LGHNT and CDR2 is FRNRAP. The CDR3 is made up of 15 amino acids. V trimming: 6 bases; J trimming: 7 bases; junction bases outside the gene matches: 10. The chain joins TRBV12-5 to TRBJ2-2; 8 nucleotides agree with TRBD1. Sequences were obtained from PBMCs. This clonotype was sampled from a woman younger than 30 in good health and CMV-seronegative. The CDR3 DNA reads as TGTGCTAGTGGCTTTGGGCAGGGGGCATACGGGGAGCTGTTTTTT. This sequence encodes CASGFGQGAYGELFF.